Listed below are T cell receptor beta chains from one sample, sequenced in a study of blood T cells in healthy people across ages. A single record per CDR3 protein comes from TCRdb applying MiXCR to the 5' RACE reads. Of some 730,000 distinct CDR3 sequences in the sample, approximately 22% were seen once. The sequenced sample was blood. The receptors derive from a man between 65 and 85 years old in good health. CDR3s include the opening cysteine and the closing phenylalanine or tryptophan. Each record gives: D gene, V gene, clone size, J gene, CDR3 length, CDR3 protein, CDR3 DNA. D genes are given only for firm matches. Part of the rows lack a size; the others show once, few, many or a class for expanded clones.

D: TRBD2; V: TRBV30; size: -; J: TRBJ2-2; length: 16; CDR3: CACSPSGRSGTGELFF; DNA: TGTGCCTGCAGTCCTAGCGGGAGGAGCGGCACCGGGGAGCTGTTTTTT
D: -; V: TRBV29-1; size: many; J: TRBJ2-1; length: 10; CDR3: CSVRFNEQFF; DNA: TGCAGCGTACGTTTCAATGAGCAGTTCTTC
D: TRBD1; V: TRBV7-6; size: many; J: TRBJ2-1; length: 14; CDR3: CASSPTGAPGEQFF; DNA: TGTGCCAGCAGCCCTACAGGGGCCCCGGGTGAGCAGTTCTTC
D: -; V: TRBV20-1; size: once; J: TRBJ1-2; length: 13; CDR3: CSARDPRAQGYTF; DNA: TGCAGTGCTAGAGATCCGAGGGCGCAGGGCTACACCTTC
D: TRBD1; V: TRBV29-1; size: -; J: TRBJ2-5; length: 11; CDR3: CSVHDRGRQAF; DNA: TGCAGCGTCCACGACAGGGGGCGTCAAGCCTTC
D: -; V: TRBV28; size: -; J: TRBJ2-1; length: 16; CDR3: CASSPYDSGAYNEQFF; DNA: TGTGCCAGCAGTCCATACGACTCCGGCGCTTACAATGAGCAGTTCTTC
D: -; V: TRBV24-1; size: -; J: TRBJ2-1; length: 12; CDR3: CATSDFPDEQFF; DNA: TGTGCCACCAGTGATTTCCCCGATGAGCAGTTCTTC
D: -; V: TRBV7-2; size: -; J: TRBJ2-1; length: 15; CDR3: CASSLEGSSYSEQFF; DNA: TGTGCCAGCAGCTTAGAGGGGTCCTCCTACAGTGAGCAGTTCTTC
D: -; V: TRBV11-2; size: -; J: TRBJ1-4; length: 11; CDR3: CAKGRGEKLFF; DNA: TGTGCCAAAGGTCGGGGTGAAAAACTGTTTTTT
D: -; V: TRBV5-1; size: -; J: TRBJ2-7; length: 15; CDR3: CASSSTSGSYSEQYF; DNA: TGCGCCAGCAGCTCAACTTCGGGTTCTTACAGCGAGCAGTACTTC
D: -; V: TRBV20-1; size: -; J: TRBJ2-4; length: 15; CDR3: CSATSRQARGDIQYF; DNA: TGCAGTGCTACTTCAAGACAGGCTAGAGGGGACATTCAGTACTTC
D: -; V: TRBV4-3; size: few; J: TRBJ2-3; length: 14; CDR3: CASSQVSGTDTQYF; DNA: TGCGCCAGCAGCCAAGTATCCGGGACAGATACGCAGTATTTT
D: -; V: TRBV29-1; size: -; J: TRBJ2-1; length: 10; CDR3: CSVGLEEQFF; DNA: TGCAGCGTGGGACTCGAGGAGCAGTTCTTC
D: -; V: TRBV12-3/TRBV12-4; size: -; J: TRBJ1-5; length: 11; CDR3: CASSSQGPQHF; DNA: TGTGCCAGCAGCTCACAGGGGCCCCAGCATTTT
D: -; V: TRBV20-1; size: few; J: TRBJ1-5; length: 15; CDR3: CSARGGGRDHQPQHF; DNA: TGCAGTGCTAGAGGAGGAGGTCGGGATCATCAGCCCCAGCATTTT
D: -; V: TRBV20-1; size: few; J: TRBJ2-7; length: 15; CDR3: CSARGLGLHYYEQYF; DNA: TGCAGTGCTAGAGGGTTGGGACTGCACTACTACGAGCAGTACTTC
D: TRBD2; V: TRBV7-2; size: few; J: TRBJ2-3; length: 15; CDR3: CASSLLGLAADTQFF; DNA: TGTGCCAGCAGCTTACTCGGTCTAGCGGCAGATACGCAGTTTTTT
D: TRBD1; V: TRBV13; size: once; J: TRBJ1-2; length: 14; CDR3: CASSSTTGKDGYTF; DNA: TGTGCCAGCAGCTCCACGACAGGGAAGGATGGCTACACCTTC
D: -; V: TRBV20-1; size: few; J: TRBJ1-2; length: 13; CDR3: CSATLGDLYGYTF; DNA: TGCAGTGCTACCCTGGGGGATTTATATGGCTACACCTTC
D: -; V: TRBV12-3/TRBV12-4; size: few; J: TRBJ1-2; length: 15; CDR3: CASRKTGRDNYGYTF; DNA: TGTGCCAGCAGGAAGACGGGACGGGACAACTATGGCTACACCTTC
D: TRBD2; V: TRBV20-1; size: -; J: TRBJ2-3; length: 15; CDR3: CSAPSGGARADTQYF; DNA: TGCAGTGCTCCTAGCGGGGGGGCCCGCGCAGATACGCAGTATTTT
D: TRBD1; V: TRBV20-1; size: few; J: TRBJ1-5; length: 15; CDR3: CSVSDRGPVNQPQHF; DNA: TGCAGTGTATCCGACAGGGGCCCCGTGAATCAGCCCCAGCATTTT
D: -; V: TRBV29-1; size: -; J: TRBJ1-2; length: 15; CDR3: CSVARGKGVNYGYTF; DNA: TGCAGCGTCGCCAGAGGGAAAGGGGTTAACTATGGCTACACCTTC
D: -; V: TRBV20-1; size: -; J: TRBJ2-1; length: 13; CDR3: CSAGFVADNEQFF; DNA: TGCAGTGCTGGGTTTGTAGCGGACAATGAGCAGTTCTTC
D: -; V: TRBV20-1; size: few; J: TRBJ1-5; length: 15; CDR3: CSAPRGVRSNQPQHF; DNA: TGCAGTGCTCCTCGGGGGGTACGGAGCAATCAGCCCCAGCATTTT
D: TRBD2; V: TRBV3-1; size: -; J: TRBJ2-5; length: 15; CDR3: CASSYSGGHQETQYF; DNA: TGTGCCAGCAGTTATAGCGGGGGGCACCAAGAGACCCAGTACTTC
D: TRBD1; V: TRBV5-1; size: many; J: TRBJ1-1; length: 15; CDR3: CASNTPQGAGTEAFF; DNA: TGCGCCAGCAACACCCCACAGGGGGCCGGAACTGAAGCTTTCTTT
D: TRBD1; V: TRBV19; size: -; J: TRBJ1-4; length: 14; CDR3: CASSRGQYNEKLFF; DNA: TGTGCCAGTTCCCGGGGACAGTATAATGAAAAACTGTTTTTT
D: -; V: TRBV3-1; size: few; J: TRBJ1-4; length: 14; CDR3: CASSVRGGDEKLFF; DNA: TGTGCCAGCAGCGTGAGAGGGGGAGATGAAAAACTGTTTTTT
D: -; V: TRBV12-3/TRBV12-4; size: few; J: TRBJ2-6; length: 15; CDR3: CASTPGGSGANVLTF; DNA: TGTGCCAGCACTCCCGGGGGCTCTGGGGCCAACGTCCTGACTTTC
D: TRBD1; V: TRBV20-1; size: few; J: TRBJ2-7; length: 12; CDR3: CSASWDSYEQYF; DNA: TGCAGTGCTAGCTGGGACAGTTACGAGCAGTACTTC
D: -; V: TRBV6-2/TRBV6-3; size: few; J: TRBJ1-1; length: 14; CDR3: CASRQGPANTEAFF; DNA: TGTGCCAGCAGGCAGGGGCCAGCGAACACTGAAGCTTTCTTT
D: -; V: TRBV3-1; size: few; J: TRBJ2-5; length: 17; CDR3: CASSQKAPHRAQETQYF; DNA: TGTGCCAGCAGCCAAAAGGCACCCCACCGGGCCCAAGAGACCCAGTACTTC
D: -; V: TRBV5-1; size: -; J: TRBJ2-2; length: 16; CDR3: CASSLVPGVRTGELFF; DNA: TGCGCCAGCAGCTTGGTTCCCGGAGTTCGGACCGGGGAGCTGTTTTTT
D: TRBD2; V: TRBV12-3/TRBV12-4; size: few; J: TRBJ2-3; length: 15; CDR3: CASSRTLAGPDTQYF; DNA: TGTGCCAGCAGTCGAACCTTAGCGGGACCAGATACGCAGTATTTT
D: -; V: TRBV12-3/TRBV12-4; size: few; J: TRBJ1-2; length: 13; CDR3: CASSSTNNYGYTF; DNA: TGTGCCAGCAGCTCTACCAATAACTATGGCTACACCTTC
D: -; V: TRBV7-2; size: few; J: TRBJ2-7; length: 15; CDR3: CASSLASGRNYEQYF; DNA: TGTGCCAGCAGCTTAGCTTCGGGACGGAACTACGAGCAGTACTTC